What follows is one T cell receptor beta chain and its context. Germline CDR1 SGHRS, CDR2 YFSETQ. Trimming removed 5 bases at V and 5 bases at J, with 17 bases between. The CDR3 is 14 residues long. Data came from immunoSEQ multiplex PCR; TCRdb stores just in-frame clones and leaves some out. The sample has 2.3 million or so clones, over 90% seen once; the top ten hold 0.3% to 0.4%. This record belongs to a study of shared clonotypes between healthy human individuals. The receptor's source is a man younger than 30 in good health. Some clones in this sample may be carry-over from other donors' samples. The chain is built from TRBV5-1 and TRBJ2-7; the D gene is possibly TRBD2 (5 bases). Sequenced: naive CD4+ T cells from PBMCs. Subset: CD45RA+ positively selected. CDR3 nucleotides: TGCGCCAGCAGTGGGCGGAGGAGGACCGACGAGCAGTACTTC. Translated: CASSGRRRTDEQYF.